This T cell receptor (beta chain) derives from a study of CD8 T cells in Susac syndrome. Reverse transcription of roughly 0.45 to 1 ug RNA was carried out with random hexamers. Via MiXCR, TCRdb re-called the immunoSEQ multiplex PCR reads, giving one row per CDR3 protein. This sample has approximately 150,000 distinct CDR3 sequences, with 90% to 95% found just once. CDR1 and CDR2 from the germline V gene are DFQATT and SNEGSKA (reference sequence). V lost 0 bases and J lost 7; bases outside the gene matches: 3. This CDR3 has 13 residues. The material sequenced was CD4+ T cells from PBMCs. The chain links TRBV20-1 to TRBJ1-1; 9 bases agree with TRBD1. This sequence was found in a human donor in good health. The CDR3 protein is CSARDQDRGEAFF. The CDR3 DNA reads as TGCAGTGCTAGAGATCAGGACAGGGGTGAAGCTTTCTTT.